One and the same sample provided the 19 T cell receptor beta chains below, sequenced in a study of Ad26.COV2.S vaccination and SARS-CoV-2 variants. Treatment noted: around 19 received Ad26.COV2.S at low or high dose, single or two shots; roughly 5 received placebo; per-sample allocation not given. On day 63 after the first injection, vaccine and placebo recipients gave samples. Only in-frame clones appear in the TCRdb table, and some are missing; sequencing was by immunoSEQ multiplex PCR. This table holds about 350,000 clones, approximately 90% found once. Here the sequenced sample was peripheral blood, taken in a trial of Ad26.COV2.S vaccine versus placebo. These receptors came from a person between 18 and 60 years old who received the Ad26.COV2.S COVID-19 vaccine or a placebo.

The chain employs TRBV28 and TRBJ2-7; 11 bases match TRBD2. Per germline, CDR1 MDHEN and CDR2 SYDVKM. The CDR3 runs to 15 residues. V was clipped by 2 bases and J by 4 bases; unmatched bases: 4. The CDR3 DNA follows: TGTGCCAGCAGTTTAATAGCGGGAGGGCGATACGAGCAGTACTTC. This gives the protein CASSLIAGGRYEQYF.

The chain employs TRBV6-1 and TRBJ1-6, with D possibly matching TRBD1 (5 bases). Germline V CDR1 and CDR2: MNHNS, SASEGT. The V gene lost 3 bases and the J gene lost 12 bases, with 9 bases spanning the gap. The CDR3 sequence is 12 residues long. The CDR3 DNA sequence: TGTGCCAGCAGTGATGGGGCCGGACCCCTCCACTTT. Residues: CASSDGAGPLHF.

This clone occurred once. The genes are TRBV7-2 and TRBJ1-2; 10 nucleotides align to TRBD1. CDR3 size: 14 residues. J gave up 2 bases and V 5 bases, and 2 bases lay outside the gene matches. Germline V gene sequence: CDR1 SGHTA, CDR2 FQGNSA. The CDR3 sequence is CASSADRGNYGYTF. CDR3 coding DNA: TGTGCCAGCAGCGCGGACAGGGGGAACTATGGCTACACCTTC.

CDR3 amino acids: CASKATYEQYF. The CDR3 nucleotides are TGCGCCAGTAAGGCCACCTACGAGCAGTACTTC. The gene calls are TRBV5-1 and TRBJ2-7; D gene ambiguous. V dropped 8 bases and J dropped 2 bases, with 8 bases sitting between them. CDR3 length equals 11 residues. Germline CDR1 is SGHRS and CDR2 is YFSETQ.

This chain links TRBV30 with TRBJ1-6; no definite D call. Germline loops: CDR1 GTSNPN, CDR2 SVGIG (reference sequence). Between the trimmed V and J ends, which lost 4 bases and 7 bases, there was a span of 14 bases. The CDR3 is made up of 14 amino acids. The CDR3, as DNA: TGTGCCTGGAAGATCGACACTGGGAATTCACCCCTCCACTTT. Encoded protein: CAWKIDTGNSPLHF.

This clone was seen a single time. The V gene is TRBV9, the J gene TRBJ2-3, with 14 bases aligning to TRBD2. V shed 0 bases, J shed 4 bases, and the junction held 7 bases outside the gene matches. Germline V gene data show CDR1 as SGDLS and CDR2 as YYNGEE. The CDR3 is 18 residues long. Here the CDR3 reads CASSVEGTSGRKSDTQYF. CDR3 in DNA: TGTGCCAGCAGCGTAGAGGGGACTAGCGGGAGAAAGTCAGATACGCAGTATTTT. Supplemented by reference TRBV9 and TRBJ2-3, the full variable domain reads DSGVTQTPKHLITATGQRVTLRCSPRSGDLSVYWYQQSLDQGLQFLIQYYNGEERAKGNILERFSAQQFPDLHSELNLSSLELGDSALYFCASSVEGTSGRKSDTQYFGPGTRLTVL.

On this clone: Other DNA sequences in the same sample also yield this CDR3. This sequence joins TRBV7-6 and TRBJ1-1; D not resolved. The CDR3 is 12 amino acids. V lost 5 bases, J lost 5 bases, and 9 bases lay in between. Germline CDR1 and CDR2: SGHVS and FNYEAQ. In DNA, the CDR3 is TGTGCCAGCAGCCCTGCGGGGACTGAAGCTTTCTTT. Protein sequence: CASSPAGTEAFF.

This chain connects TRBV12-5 to TRBJ2-5; no firm D call. Trimming shortened V by 6 bases and J by 4 bases, and 6 bases separated the two germline ends. Per germline, CDR1 LGHNT and CDR2 FRNRAP. CDR3 length: 11 residues. The CDR3 loop is CASGGLETQYF. DNA of the CDR3: TGTGCTAGTGGAGGATTAGAGACCCAGTACTTC.

This sequence joins TRBV6-5 and TRBJ1-1; unclear D gene. V shed 0 bases and J shed 1 base, with 9 bases lying between them. The CDR3 is 15 residues long. Germline loops: CDR1 MNHEY, CDR2 SVGAGI. The CDR3 sequence: CASSYSSSGNTEAFF. CDR3 nucleotide sequence: TGTGCCAGCAGTTACTCGAGTTCGGGGAACACTGAAGCTTTCTTT.

The chain has TRBV5-4 and TRBJ2-5; D is uncertain. This CDR3 is 14 amino acids long. Between the trimmed V and J ends, which lost 0 bases and 12 bases, there was a span of 18 bases. Germline loops: CDR1 SGHNT, CDR2 YYREEE (reference sequence). In nucleotides, the CDR3 is TGTGCCAGCAGCTTGGGGTCCGAGACTCCTTACAAGTACTTC. As protein: CASSLGSETPYKYF.

This clone appeared a single time. This chain links TRBV5-1 with TRBJ2-2, with 8 bases that match TRBD1. Trimming at V came to 4 bases and at J to 1 base, leaving 9 bases not matched to a gene. Germline V gene lookup returns CDR1 SGHRS and CDR2 YFSETQ. The CDR3 contains 17 residues. DNA for the CDR3: TGCGCCAGCAGCCCACCCTCAGGGGGCGGGAACACCGGGGAGCTGTTTTTT. It translates to CASSPPSGGGNTGELFF.

The chain uses TRBV4-3 and TRBJ2-6; D may be TRBD2 (5 bases). V lost 1 base and J 0 bases, leaving 7 bases between the germline ends. This CDR3 has 16 residues. Germline loops: CDR1 LGHNA, CDR2 YSLEER. CDR3 in amino acids: CASSQVRGSGANVLTF. The CDR3 nucleotides read TGCGCCAGCAGCCAAGTACGGGGCTCTGGGGCCAACGTCCTGACTTTC.

To note about this clone: A junction end diverges from the germline sequence, so it may reflect a read error. The chain carries TRBV3-1 (or the pseudogene TRBV3-2) and TRBJ1-2; TRBD1 agrees at 10 bases. The CDR3 spans 14 residues. In germline, CDR1 is LGHDT, CDR2 YNNKEL (reference sequence). The CDR3 spells CASSKEGQGYGYTF. DNA for the CDR3: TGTGCCAGCAGCAAAGAGGGACAGGGGTATGGCTACACCTTC.

The chain has TRBV7-2 and TRBJ2-5; a weak D match, TRBD2 (6 bases). V was cut by 5 bases and J by 8 bases, with 18 bases left in between. CDR3 size: 14 residues. Per the germline V gene, CDR1 is SGHTA and CDR2 is FQGNSA. The DNA of the CDR3 is TGTGCCAGCAGCCCAATGAGGGACTTCCTTACCCAGTACTTC. Its translation is CASSPMRDFLTQYF. The full variable domain, its missing parts supplied by reference TRBV7-2 and TRBJ2-5, is GAGVSQSPSNKVTEKGKDVELRCDPISGHTALYWYRQSLGQGLEFLIYFQGNSAPDKSGLPSDRFSAERTGGSVSTLTIQRTQQEDSAVYLCASSPMRDFLTQYFGPGTRLLVL.

The chain carries TRBV28 and TRBJ2-2, with D possibly matching TRBD2 (7 bases). V was pared by 8 bases and J by 7 bases, with 20 bases between. Germline-derived CDR1 and CDR2 are MDHEN and SYDVKM. This CDR3 contains 15 residues. The CDR3 DNA sequence: TGTGCCAGCTCCTCGGGGGCTAGCGGTCGCGGGGAGCTGTTTTTT. It yields the protein CASSSGASGRGELFF.

This sequence joins TRBV5-1 and TRBJ1-4, with TRBD1 matching over 9 bases. Trimming at V came to 3 bases and at J to 8 bases, leaving 8 bases not matched to a gene. There are 15 residues in the CDR3. Germline values: CDR1 SGHRS, CDR2 YFSETQ. CDR3 region: CASSSGQGGNEKLFF. Written as DNA, the CDR3 is TGCGCCAGCAGCTCGGGACAGGGAGGAAACGAAAAACTGTTTTTT.

This clone was seen just once. This chain uses TRBV18 with TRBJ2-7; D not resolved. Germline V gene data show CDR1 as KGHSH and CDR2 as LQKENI. CDR3 length: 12 residues. Trimming stripped 4 bases from V and 2 bases from J, with 6 bases between. CDR3 DNA: TGTGCCAGCTCACAGGGTCCCTACGAGCAGTACTTC. Its translation: CASSQGPYEQYF.

The rearrangement links TRBV28 to TRBJ2-7; D may be TRBD2 (6 bases). From germline, CDR1 is MDHEN and CDR2 SYDVKM. The CDR3 spans 14 residues. The V end was cut by 8 bases, the J end by 0 bases, with 14 bases between. The CDR3 loop reads CASHERALSYEQYF. As DNA, the CDR3 is TGTGCCAGCCACGAGCGGGCACTCTCCTACGAGCAGTACTTC.

The sample holds a few counts of this clone. The gene calls are TRBV7-6 and TRBJ2-7; TRBD1 might be the D (6 bases). The CDR3 has 14 residues. V lost 5 bases and J lost 4, with 15 bases in between. Per germline, CDR1 SGHVS and CDR2 FNYEAQ. The CDR3 reads CASSSRDTDYEQYF. CDR3 nucleotides: TGTGCCAGCAGCAGCCGGGACACCGATTACGAGCAGTACTTC. The variable domain in full, completed from reference TRBV7-6 and TRBJ2-7, reads GAGVSQSPRYKVTKRGQDVALRCDPISGHVSLYWYRQALGQGPEFLTYFNYEAQQDKSGLPNDRFSAERPEGSISTLTIQRTEQRDSAMYRCASSSRDTDYEQYFGPGTRLTVT.